The 15 T cell receptor beta chains reported below all come from one sample, sequenced in a study of cytomegalovirus exposure and HLA in healthy donors. TCRdb keeps only in-frame clones here, not all; method: immunoSEQ multiplex PCR. The sample includes some 250,000 clones, about 92% of them seen just once. Sequenced sample: PBMCs. These receptors were collected from a woman aged 25 to 39 in good health and CMV-seronegative.

The chain combines TRBV27 with TRBJ2-7, with D tentatively TRBD1 (6 bases). Per germline, CDR1 MNHEY and CDR2 SMNVEV (reference sequence). The CDR3 totals 13 residues. Trimming left V 4 bases short and J 6 bases short, with 13 bases between. CDR3 nucleotides: TGTGCCAGCAGTTCCGGACAGTCCCTCGAGCAGTACTTC. Protein product: CASSSGQSLEQYF.

This chain joins TRBV5-1 and TRBJ1-1, with 8 bases lining up with TRBD1. The CDR3 sequence is 15 residues long. Germline V lookup: CDR1 SGHRS, CDR2 YFSETQ. V lost 1 base, J lost 4 bases, and 6 bases stayed unmatched. The CDR3 region is CASSLSATGVTEAFF. The CDR3 region has the DNA TGCGCCAGCAGCTTGTCAGCGACAGGGGTCACTGAAGCTTTCTTT.

DNA for the CDR3: TGCAGCGTTGAGGGGGTGGGAGAGCAGTACTTC. This encodes CSVEGVGEQYF. This rearrangement joins TRBV29-1 to TRBJ2-7, with D tentatively TRBD1 or TRBD2 (5 bases each). The CDR3 has 11 amino acids. V lost 3 bases and J 7 bases, leaving 10 bases between the germline ends. Germline values: CDR1 SQVTM, CDR2 ANQGSEA.

The V gene is TRBV7-2, the J gene TRBJ2-7; 13 nucleotides align to TRBD2. Germline V gene data show CDR1 as SGHTA and CDR2 as FQGNSA. The CDR3 contains 14 residues. V trimming: 5 bases; J trimming: 12 bases; junction bases outside the gene matches: 10. The CDR3: CASSAGTSGAGRYF. The DNA of the CDR3 is TGTGCCAGCAGCGCGGGGACTAGCGGGGCGGGGAGGTACTTC.

The rearrangement joins TRBV7-6 to TRBJ2-1, with 9 bases lining up with TRBD2. Looked up from germline, CDR1 is SGHVS and CDR2 is FNYEAQ. The CDR3 runs 15 residues. Losses at the gene ends were 1 base for V and 6 bases for J; bases not matched to a gene: 4. CDR3 in amino acids: CASSLVAGESNEQFF. CDR3 nucleotide sequence: TGTGCCAGCAGCTTAGTAGCGGGAGAGTCCAATGAGCAGTTCTTC.

V gene TRBV5-6 combines with J gene TRBJ1-1, with D perhaps matching TRBD1 (6 bases). V lost 8 bases and J lost 6, with 17 bases in between. The CDR3 extends over 13 amino acids. Germline CDR1 is SGHDT and CDR2 is YYEEEE. The CDR3 reads CASTKKGGPEAFF. The DNA of the CDR3 is TGTGCCAGTACAAAGAAGGGGGGACCTGAAGCTTTCTTT.

This clone is a singleton in its sample. The chain combines TRBV7-9 with TRBJ2-4, with a weak D call TRBD1 (6 bases). Germline CDR1 and CDR2: SEHNR and FQNEAQ (reference sequence). The CDR3 is 15 amino acids. The germline V and J ends were trimmed by 3 bases and 0 bases, with 9 bases remaining between them. For the CDR3, the DNA is TGTGCCAGCAGCTTTTGGACAGTAGCCAAAAACATTCAGTACTTC. It is translated as CASSFWTVAKNIQYF. The full variable domain, with the rest looked up from reference TRBV7-9 and TRBJ2-4, is DTGVSQNPRHKITKRGQNVTFRCDPISEHNRLYWYRQTLGQGPEFLTYFQNEAQLEKSRLLSDRFSAERPKGSFSTLEIQRTEQGDSAMYLCASSFWTVAKNIQYFGAGTRLSVL.

This clone has more than one count but fewer than ten. The V and J genes are TRBV19 and TRBJ2-4, with D possibly being TRBD1 (6 bases). The germline CDR1 and CDR2 sequences are LNHDA and SQIVND (reference sequence). The CDR3 extends over 16 amino acids. The germline V and J ends were trimmed by 7 bases and 0 bases, with 16 bases remaining between them. The CDR3 sequence is CASTSGDTLAKNIQYF. CDR3 in DNA: TGTGCCAGTACCTCCGGGGACACCCTAGCCAAAAACATTCAGTACTTC.

The chain uses TRBV27 and TRBJ2-1; D not certain. This CDR3 is 14 amino acids long. Germline CDR1 is MNHEY and CDR2 is SMNVEV (reference sequence). The ends were cut back, 2 bases at V and 0 bases at J, with 5 bases in the middle. The CDR3 DNA is TGTGCCAGCAGTTTACTAACCTCCTACAATGAGCAGTTCTTC. Its translation: CASSLLTSYNEQFF.

The chain employs TRBV19 and TRBJ1-1, with D unresolved. The CDR3 loop spans 11 amino acids. Germline CDR1 reads LNHDA; CDR2 reads SQIVND (reference sequence). With 8 bases removed from V and 1 base from J, the gap between germline ends came to 5 bases. CDR3 protein: CASDSNTEAFF. CDR3 DNA sequence: TGTGCCAGTGATTCGAACACTGAAGCTTTCTTT.

This chain links TRBV7-8 with TRBJ1-1; D unclear. Trimming left V 4 bases short and J 1 base short, with 13 bases between. The CDR3 consists of 15 residues. Germline V gives CDR1 SGHVS, CDR2 FQNEAQ. CDR3 sequence (DNA): TGTGCCAGCAGCTCTGGCGGCCGTCCGAACACTGAAGCTTTCTTT. Residues: CASSSGGRPNTEAFF. The full variable domain, in which reference TRBV7-8 and TRBJ1-1 provide the parts outside the CDR3, is GAGVSQSPRYKVAKRGQDVALRCDPISGHVSLFWYQQALGQGPEFLTYFQNEAQLDKSGLPSDRFFAERPEGSVSTLKIQRTQQEDSAVYLCASSSGGRPNTEAFFGQGTRLTVV.

The rearrangement joins TRBV27 to TRBJ2-7, with 10 bases fitting TRBD1. J gave up 4 bases and V 5 bases, and 5 bases lay outside the gene matches. CDR1 is MNHEY, CDR2 SMNVEV, per germline (reference sequence). The CDR3 covers 14 residues. The CDR3 nucleotides read TGTGCCAGCAGTGACAGGGGGCAGGTGTACGAGCAGTACTTC. Translating gives CASSDRGQVYEQYF.

This sequence joins TRBV13 and TRBJ2-2; D gene ambiguous. The length of the CDR3 is 15 residues. Germline CDR1 and CDR2: PRHDT and FYEKMQ (reference sequence). The V and J ends lost 0 bases and 2 bases respectively, with 7 bases between them. The CDR3 spells CASSLGLANTGELFF. The CDR3 DNA reads as TGTGCCAGCAGCTTAGGCCTGGCCAACACCGGGGAGCTGTTTTTT.

The rearrangement joins TRBV19 to TRBJ2-7; the match to TRBD2 covers 13 bases. Trimming took 1 base from V and 6 from J; bases not matched to a gene: 0. The CDR3 spans 14 residues. CDR1 LNHDA and CDR2 SQIVND come from the germline V gene (reference sequence). As DNA, the CDR3 is TGTGCCAGTAGTATAGGGACTAGCGGGAGCGAGCAGTACTTC. It encodes CASSIGTSGSEQYF.

The chain carries TRBV7-2 and TRBJ2-7; 7 bases agree with TRBD1. Germline V gives CDR1 SGHTA, CDR2 FQGNSA. V lost 5 bases, J lost 1 base, and 11 bases stayed unmatched. The CDR3 is 16 residues long. In DNA form, the CDR3 reads TGTGCCAGCAGCCCCCAGGGACAGACCATGTCCTACGAGCAGTACTTC. This sequence encodes CASSPQGQTMSYEQYF.